This T cell receptor (beta chain) was observed in a study of T cells after yellow fever vaccination. The germline gives CDR1 SGHTA, CDR2 FQGNSA. Trimming removed 5 bases at V and 6 bases at J, with 14 bases between. CDR3 size: 13 residues. This clonotype was found a few times. Via MiXCR, TCRdb re-called the 5' RACE reads, giving one row per CDR3 protein. Of approximately 510,000 distinct CDR3 sequences in the sample, about a fifth are singletons; the top ten hold 16%. The sequence came from a man younger than 30 who received the YFV17D yellow fever vaccine. V is TRBV7-2 and J is TRBJ2-7; D unclear. Sequences were derived from PBMCs, sampled approximately 22 days after the first yellow fever vaccination. The CDR3 DNA sequence: TGTGCCAGCAGCGAACTACCTTCCGGCGAGCAGTACGTC. Translating gives CASSELPSGEQYV.